Below, one T cell receptor (beta chain) is given with its context. Antigen unknown. The data are from a study of shared clonotypes between healthy human individuals. About the research overall: The donor group consisted of a couple of women and a few men, aged 18 to 49. Study outcomes and limitations: Unshared clonotypes carried lower generation probabilities than those common to all four donors. The sharing of about 5.3% of naive CD4 clonotypes was seen across a handful of donors.

Genomic DNA per cell subset filled all wells of several immunoSEQ plates. Generated by immunoSEQ multiplex PCR, the TCRdb table keeps only in-frame clones and is missing some. This sample has 330,000 or so clones, with approximately 79% found just once. The length of the CDR3 is 15 residues. Between the trimmed V and J ends, which lost 1 base and 6 bases, there was a span of 13 bases. CDR1 and CDR2 (germline): SGHVS, FNYEAQ. This chain uses TRBV7-6 with TRBJ2-1; D might be TRBD2 (6 bases). The specimen was memory CD4+ T cells sorted from blood. The subset here: CD45RA-negative fraction. The sequence came from a man aged 25 to 40 in good health. CDR3 sequence: CASSLVASDINEQFF. The CDR3, as DNA: TGTGCCAGCAGCTTAGTGGCTAGCGACATCAATGAGCAGTTCTTC.